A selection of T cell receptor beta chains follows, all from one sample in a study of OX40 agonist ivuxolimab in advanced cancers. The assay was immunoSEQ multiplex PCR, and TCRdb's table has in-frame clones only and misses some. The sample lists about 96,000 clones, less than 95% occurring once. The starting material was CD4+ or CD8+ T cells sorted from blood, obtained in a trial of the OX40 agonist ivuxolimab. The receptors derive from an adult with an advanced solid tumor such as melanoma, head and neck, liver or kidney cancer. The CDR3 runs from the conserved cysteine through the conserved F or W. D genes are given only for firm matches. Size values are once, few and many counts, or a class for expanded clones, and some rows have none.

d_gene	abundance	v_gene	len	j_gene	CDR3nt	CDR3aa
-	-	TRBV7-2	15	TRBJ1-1	TGTGCCAGCAGCCCCCAGATGGGTCGGAACACTGAAGCTTTCTTT	CASSPQMGRNTEAFF
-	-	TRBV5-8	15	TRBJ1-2	TGTGCCAGCAGCTTGGCGGGGGGCCAGGGGTTTGGCTACACCTTC	CASSLAGGQGFGYTF
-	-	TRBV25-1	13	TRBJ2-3	TGTGCCAGCAGTGGGTGGGGCACAGATACGCAGTATTTT	CASSGWGTDTQYF
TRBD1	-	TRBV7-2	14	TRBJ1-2	TGTGCCAGCAGCAGACAGGGTCGTGGGCATGGCTACACCTTC	CASSRQGRGHGYTF
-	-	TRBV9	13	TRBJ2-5	TGTGCCAGCAGCGTGGGCAGACAAGAGACCCAGTACTTC	CASSVGRQETQYF
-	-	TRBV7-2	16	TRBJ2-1	TGTGCCAGCAGCCCCCGTGGCCTTTATTCCTACAATGAGCAGTTCTTC	CASSPRGLYSYNEQFF
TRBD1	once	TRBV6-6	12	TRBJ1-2	TGTGCCAGCAGTACAGGGGGGGATGGCTACACCTTC	CASSTGGDGYTF
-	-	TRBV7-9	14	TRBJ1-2	TGTGCCAGCAGCTTTGGGGCTTTCGGAAATGGCTACACCTTC	CASSFGAFGNGYTF
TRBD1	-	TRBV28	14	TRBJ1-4	TGTGCCAGCAGTTTCCCGGACAGGGGTGAAAAACTGTTTTTT	CASSFPDRGEKLFF
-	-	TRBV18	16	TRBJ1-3	TGTGCCAGCTCACCACCGGACGGCGTCTCTGGAAACACCATATATTTT	CASSPPDGVSGNTIYF
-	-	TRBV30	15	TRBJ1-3	TGTGCCTGGGCACGGCACAGCAACATTGGAAACACCATATATTTT	CAWARHSNIGNTIYF
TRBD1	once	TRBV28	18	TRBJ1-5	TGTGCCAGCAGTTTAAGGCCGTGGACAGGGGTAGAGAGTCAGCCCCAGCATTTT	CASSLRPWTGVESQPQHF
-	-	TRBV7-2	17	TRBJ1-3	TGTGCCAGCAGCGTCCTCGTGCGGGGACCCTCTGGAAACACCATATATTTT	CASSVLVRGPSGNTIYF
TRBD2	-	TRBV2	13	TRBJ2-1	TGTGCCAGCACGGGGAGGGCCTGGAATGAGCAGTTCTTC	CASTGRAWNEQFF
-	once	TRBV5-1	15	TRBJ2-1	TGCGCCAGCAGCCAGGAGACGTCAACCTACAATGAGCAGTTCTTC	CASSQETSTYNEQFF
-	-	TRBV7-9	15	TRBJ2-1	TGTGCCAGCAGCTTAGATTTGGGGGAGCCCCTCCGCTCATTCTTC	CASSLDLGEPLRSFF
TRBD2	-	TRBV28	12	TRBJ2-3	TGTGCCAGCAAAGCGGGGGCAGATACGCAGTATTTT	CASKAGADTQYF
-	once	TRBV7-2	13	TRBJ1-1	TGTGCCAGCAGCTCAAACCTGAACACTGAAGCTTTCTTT	CASSSNLNTEAFF
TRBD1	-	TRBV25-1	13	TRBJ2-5	TGTGCCAGCAGTGACAGGGGGTTGGAGACCCAGTACTTC	CASSDRGLETQYF
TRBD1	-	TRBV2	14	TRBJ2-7	TGTGCCAGCACCCGACAGGGATGGGTCTACGAGCAGTACTTC	CASTRQGWVYEQYF